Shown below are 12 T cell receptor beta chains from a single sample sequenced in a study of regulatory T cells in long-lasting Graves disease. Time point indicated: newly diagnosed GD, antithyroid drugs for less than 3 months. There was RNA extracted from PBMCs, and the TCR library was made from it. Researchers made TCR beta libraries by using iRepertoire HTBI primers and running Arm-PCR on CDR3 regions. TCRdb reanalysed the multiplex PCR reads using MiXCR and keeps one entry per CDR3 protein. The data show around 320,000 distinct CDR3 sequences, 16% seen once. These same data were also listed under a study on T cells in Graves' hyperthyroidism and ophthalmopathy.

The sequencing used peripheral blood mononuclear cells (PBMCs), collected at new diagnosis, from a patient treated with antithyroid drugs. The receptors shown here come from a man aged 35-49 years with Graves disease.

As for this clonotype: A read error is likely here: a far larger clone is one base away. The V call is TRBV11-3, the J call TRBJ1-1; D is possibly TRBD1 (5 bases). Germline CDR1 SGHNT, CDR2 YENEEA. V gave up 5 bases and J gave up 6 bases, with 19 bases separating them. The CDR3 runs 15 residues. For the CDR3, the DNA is TGTGCCAGCAGCGCGAGAACAGCCAGAGGGGCTGAAGCTTTCTTT. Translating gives CASSARTARGAEAFF. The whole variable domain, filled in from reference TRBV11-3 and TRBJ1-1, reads EAGVVQSPRYKIIEKKQPVAFWCNPISGHNTLYWYLQNLGQGPELLIRYENEEAVDDSQLPKDRFSAERLKGVDSTLKIQPAELGDSAVYLCASSARTARGAEAFFGQGTRLTVV.

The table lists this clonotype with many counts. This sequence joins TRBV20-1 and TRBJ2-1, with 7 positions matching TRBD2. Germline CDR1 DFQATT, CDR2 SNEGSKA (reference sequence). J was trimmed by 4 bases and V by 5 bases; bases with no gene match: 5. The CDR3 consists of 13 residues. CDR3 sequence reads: CSAGLVAYNEQFF. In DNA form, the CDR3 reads TGCAGTGCTGGACTAGTGGCTTACAATGAGCAGTTCTTC.

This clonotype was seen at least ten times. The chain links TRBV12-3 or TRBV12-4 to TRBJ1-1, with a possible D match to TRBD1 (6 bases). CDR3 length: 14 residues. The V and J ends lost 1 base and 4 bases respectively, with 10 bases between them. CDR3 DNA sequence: TGTGCCAGCAGTTTAGGACAGGCCTTCACTGAAGCTTTCTTT. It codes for CASSLGQAFTEAFF.

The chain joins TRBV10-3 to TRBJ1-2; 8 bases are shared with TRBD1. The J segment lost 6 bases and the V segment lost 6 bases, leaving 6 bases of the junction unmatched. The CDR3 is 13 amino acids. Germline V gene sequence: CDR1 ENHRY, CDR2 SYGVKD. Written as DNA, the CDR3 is TGTGCCATCAGGGGACAGGAGAGTAATGGCTACACCTTC. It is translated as CAIRGQESNGYTF.

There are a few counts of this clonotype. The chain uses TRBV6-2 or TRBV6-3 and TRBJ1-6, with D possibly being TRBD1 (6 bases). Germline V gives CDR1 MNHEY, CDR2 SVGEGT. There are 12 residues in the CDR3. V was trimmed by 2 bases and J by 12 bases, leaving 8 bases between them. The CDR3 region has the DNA TGTGCCAGCAGTTACCCCAGGGGACCCCTCCACTTT. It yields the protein CASSYPRGPLHF.

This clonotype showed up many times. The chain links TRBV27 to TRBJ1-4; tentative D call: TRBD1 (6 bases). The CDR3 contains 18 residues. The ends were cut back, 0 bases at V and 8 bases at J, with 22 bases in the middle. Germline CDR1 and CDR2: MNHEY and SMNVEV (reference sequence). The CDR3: CASSLSSWGAGPYEKLFF. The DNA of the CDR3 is TGTGCCAGCAGTTTATCTTCTTGGGGGGCAGGGCCATACGAAAAACTGTTTTTT. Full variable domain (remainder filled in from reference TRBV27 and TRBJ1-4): EAQVTQNPRYLITVTGKKLTVTCSQNMNHEYMSWYRQDPGLGLRQIYYSMNVEVTDKGDVPEGYKVSRKEKRNFPLILESPSPNQTSLYFCASSLSSWGAGPYEKLFFGSGTQLSVL.

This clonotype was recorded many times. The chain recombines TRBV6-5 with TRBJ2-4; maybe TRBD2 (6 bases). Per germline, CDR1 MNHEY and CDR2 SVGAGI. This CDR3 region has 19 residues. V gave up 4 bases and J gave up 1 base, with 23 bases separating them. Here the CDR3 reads CASSWSGAGGLGAKNIQYF. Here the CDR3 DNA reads TGTGCCAGCAGTTGGTCGGGAGCTGGAGGCCTAGGGGCCAAAAACATTCAGTACTTC.

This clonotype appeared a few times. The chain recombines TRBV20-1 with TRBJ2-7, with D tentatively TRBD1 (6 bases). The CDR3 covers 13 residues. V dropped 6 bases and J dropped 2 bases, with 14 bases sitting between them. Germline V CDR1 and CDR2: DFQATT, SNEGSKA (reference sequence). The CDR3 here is CSAPGQPPYEQYF. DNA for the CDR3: TGCAGTGCCCCGGGACAACCGCCCTACGAGCAGTACTTC.

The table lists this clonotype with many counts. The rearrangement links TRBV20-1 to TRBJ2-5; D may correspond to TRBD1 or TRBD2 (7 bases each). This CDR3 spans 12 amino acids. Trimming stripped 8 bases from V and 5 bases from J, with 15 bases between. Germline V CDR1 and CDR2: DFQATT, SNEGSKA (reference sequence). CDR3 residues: CSIHRGGETQYF. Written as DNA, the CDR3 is TGCAGTATTCACAGGGGAGGGGAGACCCAGTACTTC.

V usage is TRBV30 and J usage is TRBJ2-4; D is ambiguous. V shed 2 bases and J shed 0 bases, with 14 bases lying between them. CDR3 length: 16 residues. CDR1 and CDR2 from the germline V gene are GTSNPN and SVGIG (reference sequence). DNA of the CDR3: TGTGCCTGGAGTTTATTTTCGACCCTAGCCAAAAACATTCAGTACTTC. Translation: CAWSLFSTLAKNIQYF.

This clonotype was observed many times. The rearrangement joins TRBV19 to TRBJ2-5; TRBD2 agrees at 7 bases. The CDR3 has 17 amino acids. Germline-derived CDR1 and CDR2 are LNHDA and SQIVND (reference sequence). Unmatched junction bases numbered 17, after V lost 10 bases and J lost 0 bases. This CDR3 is CATSRRGRGRYQETQYF. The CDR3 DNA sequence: TGTGCCACATCCCGACGAGGGAGGGGAAGGTACCAAGAGACCCAGTACTTC.

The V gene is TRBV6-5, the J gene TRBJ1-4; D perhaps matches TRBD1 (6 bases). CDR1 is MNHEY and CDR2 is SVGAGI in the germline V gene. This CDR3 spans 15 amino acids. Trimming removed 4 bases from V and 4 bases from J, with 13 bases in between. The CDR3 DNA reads TGTGCCAGCAGTTTAGGGACAACTATTAATGAAAAACTGTTTTTT. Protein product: CASSLGTTINEKLFF.